The 24 T cell receptor beta chains in this list originate from one sample, sequenced in a study of beta chain features in type 1 diabetes. The whole isolated RNA underwent reverse transcription, so sequencing captured expressed TCRB transcripts. The protocol was immunoSEQ multiplex PCR, while the TCRdb copy is restricted to in-frame clones and leaves out a portion. The sample has around 340,000 clones, around 20% seen once; the top ten hold around 0.044%. The sample taken for sequencing was naive CD4+ T cells from blood. The receptors were sampled from a woman aged 18-29 years in good health.

This clone was seen more than once but under ten times. The gene calls are TRBV5-1 and TRBJ2-3; D might be TRBD2 (6 bases). This CDR3 has 17 residues. Germline V gene lookup returns CDR1 SGHRS and CDR2 YFSETQ. V shed 4 bases and J shed 0 bases, with 18 bases lying between them. The CDR3 coding sequence is TGCGCCAGCAGCCCCTTATATAGCGGTACTAGCACAGATACGCAGTATTTT. It yields the protein CASSPLYSGTSTDTQYF.

There are a few counts of this clone. The sample carries other DNA sequences with the same CDR3. This rearrangement joins TRBV9 to TRBJ2-7; 12 nucleotides match TRBD1. Germline values: CDR1 SGDLS, CDR2 YYNGEE. The CDR3 loop spans 15 amino acids. V lost 3 bases to trimming and J lost 0 bases; unmatched junction nucleotides: 1. CDR3 region: CASSAGQGASYEQYF. CDR3 nucleotide sequence: TGTGCCAGCAGCGCGGGACAGGGGGCCTCCTACGAGCAGTACTTC.

CDR3 bases: TGTGCCAGCTCACCTAGCGGGGGGCTCGGTGAGCAGTACTTC. It codes for CASSPSGGLGEQYF. V usage is TRBV18 and J usage is TRBJ2-7; 10 positions agree with TRBD2. This CDR3 comprises 14 residues. With V trimmed by 3 bases and J by 7 bases, 6 bases remained unmatched. Germline V gene sequence: CDR1 KGHSH, CDR2 LQKENI.

This clone came up a few times. The V and J genes are TRBV18 and TRBJ2-6; no reliable D call. Germline loops: CDR1 KGHSH, CDR2 LQKENI. V dropped 3 bases and J dropped 0 bases, with 6 bases sitting between them. CDR3 length: 15 amino acids. The CDR3 region is CASSPLFSGANVLTF. CDR3 sequence (DNA): TGTGCCAGCTCACCTCTCTTCTCTGGGGCCAACGTCCTGACTTTC.

V is TRBV5-1 and J is TRBJ1-4; TRBD1 aligns across 7 bases. V lost 4 bases and J lost 3; bases outside the gene matches: 15. Germline V lookup: CDR1 SGHRS, CDR2 YFSETQ. This CDR3 has 18 residues. CDR3 in DNA: TGCGCCAGCAGCCCAGGCTTACAGGGGATCGTAGCTAATGAAAAACTGTTTTTT. This encodes CASSPGLQGIVANEKLFF.

This clone was seen more than once but under ten times. This rearrangement joins TRBV4-3 to TRBJ1-1, with D possibly being TRBD1 (5 bases). The V and J ends lost 2 bases and 6 bases respectively, with 16 bases between them. The germline gives CDR1 LGHNA, CDR2 YSLEER. The CDR3 consists of 15 residues. The CDR3 sequence is CASSQNGQGWSEAFF. As DNA, the CDR3 is TGCGCCAGCAGCCAAAACGGGCAGGGATGGTCTGAAGCTTTCTTT.

The sample holds a few counts of this clone. The gene calls are TRBV15 and TRBJ1-6; D gene uncertain. The CDR3 contains 17 residues. Trimming cost V 2 bases and J 11 bases, with 22 bases left between them. Looked up from germline, CDR1 is LNHNV and CDR2 is YYDKDF (reference sequence). The CDR3 loop is CATSRPSRGSPGTPLHF. CDR3 bases: TGTGCCACCAGCAGACCCTCCCGGGGTAGTCCCGGGACACCCCTCCACTTT. Supplemented by reference TRBV15 and TRBJ1-6, the full variable domain reads DAMVIQNPRYQVTQFGKPVTLSCSQTLNHNVMYWYQQKSSQAPKLLFHYYDKDFNNEADTPDNFQSRRPNTSFCFLDIRSPGLGDTAMYLCATSRPSRGSPGTPLHFGNGTRLTVT.

This clone was found a few times. The gene calls are TRBV9 and TRBJ2-1, with D maybe TRBD2 (5 bases). CDR1 and CDR2 from the germline V gene are SGDLS and YYNGEE. The CDR3 covers 15 residues. V was trimmed by 0 bases and J by 10 bases, leaving 17 bases between them. CDR3: CASSVDPLRGREQFF. The CDR3 coding sequence is TGTGCCAGCAGCGTAGACCCCCTCCGGGGAAGGGAGCAGTTCTTC.

This clone was found a few times. The chain links TRBV7-9 to TRBJ1-6; the D gene is possibly TRBD1 (6 bases). Trimming took off 4 bases at V and 9 bases at J, with 13 bases between the two ends. This CDR3 spans 14 amino acids. CDR1 and CDR2 (germline): SEHNR, FQNEAQ (reference sequence). This CDR3 reads CASSSQGQGSPLHF. CDR3 coding DNA: TGTGCCAGCAGCTCCCAGGGGCAGGGTTCACCCCTCCACTTT.

A few counts support this clone. The chain employs TRBV9 and TRBJ2-1; maybe TRBD2 (5 bases). The CDR3 loop spans 13 amino acids. CDR1 SGDLS and CDR2 YYNGEE come from the germline V gene. With 3 bases removed from V and 9 bases from J, the gap between germline ends came to 13 bases. This CDR3 reads CASSAPPAGEQFF. DNA for the CDR3: TGTGCCAGCAGCGCGCCCCCCGCGGGTGAGCAGTTCTTC. Full variable domain (remainder filled in from reference TRBV9 and TRBJ2-1): DSGVTQTPKHLITATGQRVTLRCSPRSGDLSVYWYQQSLDQGLQFLIQYYNGEERAKGNILERFSAQQFPDLHSELNLSSLELGDSALYFCASSAPPAGEQFFGPGTRLTVL.

A few counts support this clone. This chain uses TRBV7-3 with TRBJ2-5, with 9 nucleotides matching TRBD1. The ends lost 8 bases at V and 1 base at J; junction bases unmatched: 11. This CDR3 region has 16 residues. Germline CDR1 and CDR2: SGHTA and FQGTGA. The CDR3, as DNA: TGTGCCAGCTCCTTGGGGGGACAGGGAAGCCAAGAGACCCAGTACTTC. Protein: CASSLGGQGSQETQYF.

The rearrangement joins TRBV30 to TRBJ2-3; no reliable D call. Per the germline V gene, CDR1 is GTSNPN and CDR2 is SVGIG (reference sequence). The CDR3 loop spans 13 amino acids. The CDR3 sequence is CASSRVSADTQYF. The CDR3 DNA sequence: TGTGCATCGAGTCGGGTTTCGGCAGATACGCAGTATTTT.

V and J are TRBV14 and TRBJ1-1; a weak D match, TRBD1 (6 bases). This CDR3 region has 14 residues. From germline, CDR1 is SGHDN and CDR2 FVKESK. V shed 1 base and J shed 11 bases, with 17 bases lying between them. The CDR3 loop reads CASSQARGGTSAFF. CDR3 sequence (DNA): TGTGCCAGCAGCCAAGCCCGGGGAGGGACATCGGCTTTCTTT.

The CDR3 spells CASSDSIWFTEETQYF. The DNA of the CDR3 is TGTGCCAGCAGTGACTCGATTTGGTTCACGGAGGAGACCCAGTACTTC. The rearrangement joins TRBV6-4 to TRBJ2-5; D is undetermined. The length of the CDR3 is 16 residues. V shed 0 bases and J shed 5 bases, with 16 bases lying between them. Germline loops: CDR1 MRHNA, CDR2 SNTAGT.

The rearrangement links TRBV7-3 to TRBJ2-3; 10 nucleotides line up with TRBD1. V gave up 5 bases and J gave up 2 bases; unmatched junction bases: 7. The CDR3 totals 16 residues. Germline-derived CDR1 and CDR2 are SGHTA and FQGTGA. The CDR3 nucleotides read TGTGCCAGCAGCGCCTCCGGGACAGGGGTCACAGATACGCAGTATTTT. As protein: CASSASGTGVTDTQYF.

This clone was seen only a few times. The DNA for the CDR3 is TGTGCCAGCAGCGCTCATGGGGGGTCGGATGGCTACACCTTC. Protein sequence: CASSAHGGSDGYTF. The rearrangement uses TRBV9 and TRBJ1-2; D is perhaps TRBD1 (5 bases). CDR1 and CDR2 from the germline V gene are SGDLS and YYNGEE. This CDR3 is 14 amino acids long. V shed 3 bases and J shed 6 bases, with 15 bases lying between them.

The chain has TRBV25-1 and TRBJ2-7; 8 nucleotides match TRBD1. The CDR3 is 14 residues long. Germline CDR1 MGHDK, CDR2 SYGVNS. V dropped 6 bases and J dropped 5; count of bases not matched to a gene: 9. CDR3 DNA: TGTGCCAGCAGCCGGACAGGGAGAGACCACGAGCAGTACTTC. Protein: CASSRTGRDHEQYF.

V is TRBV13 and J is TRBJ2-1; tentative D call: TRBD2 (5 bases). V was pared by 5 bases and J by 7 bases, with 21 bases between. CDR1 PRHDT and CDR2 FYEKMQ come from the germline V gene (reference sequence). The CDR3 loop spans 16 amino acids. The chain's CDR3 is CASSPAGPTSGNEQFF. The CDR3 DNA sequence: TGTGCCAGCAGCCCTGCCGGGCCCACATCGGGAAATGAGCAGTTCTTC.

This chain joins TRBV6-6 and TRBJ1-1; D is undetermined. With 6 bases removed from V and 3 bases from J, the gap between germline ends came to 11 bases. Germline CDR1 MNHNY, CDR2 SVGAGI (reference sequence). This CDR3 spans 13 amino acids. This chain's CDR3 is CASRRISHTEAFF. The CDR3, as DNA: TGTGCCAGCAGACGAATTAGCCACACTGAAGCTTTCTTT.

A remark on this clone: The same CDR3 also results from other DNA sequences found in this sample. This chain connects TRBV30 to TRBJ2-7; a weak D match, TRBD2 (5 bases). Germline V gene sequence: CDR1 GTSNPN, CDR2 SVGIG (reference sequence). There are 11 residues in the CDR3. Deletions cut 1 base from V and 4 bases from J, with 5 bases between. The CDR3 loop is CAWSGTYEQYF. As DNA, the CDR3 is TGTGCCTGGAGTGGGACTTACGAGCAGTACTTC.

The chain couples TRBV7-8 to TRBJ1-1, with D maybe TRBD1 (5 bases). This CDR3 is built from 15 residues. Germline loops: CDR1 SGHVS, CDR2 FQNEAQ. V was trimmed by 5 bases and J by 7 bases, leaving 20 bases between them. The CDR3 spells CASSRSVVGLSEAFF. The CDR3 nucleotides read TGTGCCAGCAGCCGGAGTGTTGTGGGGCTGAGTGAAGCTTTCTTT.

This clone appeared a few times. J is TRBJ2-5 and V is TRBV29-1, with D perhaps TRBD2 (6 bases). Germline V gene data show CDR1 as SQVTM and CDR2 as ANQGSEA. Trimming took off 4 bases at V and 5 bases at J, with 8 bases between the two ends. This CDR3 spans 11 amino acids. Here the CDR3 reads CSVAGRETQYF. CDR3 DNA sequence: TGCAGCGTTGCAGGGAGGGAGACCCAGTACTTC.

About this clone itself: A read error may account for a junction end that differs from germline. This chain links TRBV5-1 with TRBJ1-2, with 8 bases aligning to TRBD1. The CDR3 is 12 amino acids. The V gene's germline CDR1 is SGHRS and CDR2 YFSETQ. The CDR3 nucleotides read TGCGCCAGCAGCCCCGGGACAGGCGCCTACTCCTTC. Translating gives CASSPGTGAYSF.

The chain links TRBV29-1 to TRBJ1-1; the match to TRBD1 covers 7 bases. The germline gives CDR1 SQVTM, CDR2 ANQGSEA. CDR3 length equals 12 residues. Trimming at V came to 5 bases and at J to 6 bases, leaving 6 bases not matched to a gene. Written as DNA, the CDR3 is TGCAGCGTTTTCCCCGACAGGGCTGAAGCTTTCTTT. This gives the protein CSVFPDRAEAFF.